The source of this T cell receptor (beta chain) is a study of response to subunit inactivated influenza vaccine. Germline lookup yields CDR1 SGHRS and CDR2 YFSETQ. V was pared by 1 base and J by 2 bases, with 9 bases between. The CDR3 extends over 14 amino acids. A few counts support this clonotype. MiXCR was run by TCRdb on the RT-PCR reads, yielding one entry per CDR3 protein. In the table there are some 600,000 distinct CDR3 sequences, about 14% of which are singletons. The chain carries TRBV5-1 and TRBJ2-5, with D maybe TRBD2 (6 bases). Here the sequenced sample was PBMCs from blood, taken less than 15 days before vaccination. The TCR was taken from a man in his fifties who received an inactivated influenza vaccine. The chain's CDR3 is CASSLSAGQETQYF. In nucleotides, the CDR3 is TGCGCCAGCAGCTTGTCGGCGGGGCAAGAGACCCAGTACTTC.